This T cell receptor (beta chain) came from a study of T cell responses to AZD1222 COVID-19 vaccine. Study outcomes and limitations: Repertoires were obtained only post-peak T cell response.

Turning to this clone: Its antigen is undetermined.

This CDR3 has 15 residues. CDR1 and CDR2 (germline): MNHEY, SVGAGI. J was trimmed by 8 bases and V by 4 bases; bases with no gene match: 10. Clones were sequenced by immunoSEQ multiplex PCR, and TCRdb holds only the in-frame ones, with some missing. The sample consists of some 130,000 clones, around nine tenths of them appearing once. The starting material was peripheral blood, obtained on day 0 of AZD1222 vaccination. The TCR comes from an adult in good health. V gene TRBV6-5 combines with J gene TRBJ1-4, with 7 bases matching TRBD1. The CDR3 loop reads CASSLTGRSGEKLFF. CDR3 in DNA: TGTGCCAGCAGTTTGACAGGGAGGTCTGGGGAAAAACTGTTTTTT.